The sequence of this T cell receptor beta chain was determined in a study of T cell responses to AZD1222 COVID-19 vaccine. Sequencing used immunoSEQ multiplex PCR; TCRdb keeps in-frame clones, though not all of them. The sample consists of roughly 110,000 clones, about 90% of them appearing once. Trimming took off 1 base at V and 10 bases at J, with 5 bases between the two ends. Germline V gene sequence: CDR1 DFQATT, CDR2 SNEGSKA (reference sequence). The CDR3 sequence is 10 residues long. Sequences were derived from peripheral blood, sampled 28 days after the second AZD1222 dose. This TCR came from an adult who received the AZD1222 COVID-19 vaccine. The chain combines TRBV20-1 with TRBJ2-4; D is undetermined. Written as DNA, the CDR3 is TGCAGTGCTAGAGCACATATTCAGTACTTC. Protein: CSARAHIQYF.